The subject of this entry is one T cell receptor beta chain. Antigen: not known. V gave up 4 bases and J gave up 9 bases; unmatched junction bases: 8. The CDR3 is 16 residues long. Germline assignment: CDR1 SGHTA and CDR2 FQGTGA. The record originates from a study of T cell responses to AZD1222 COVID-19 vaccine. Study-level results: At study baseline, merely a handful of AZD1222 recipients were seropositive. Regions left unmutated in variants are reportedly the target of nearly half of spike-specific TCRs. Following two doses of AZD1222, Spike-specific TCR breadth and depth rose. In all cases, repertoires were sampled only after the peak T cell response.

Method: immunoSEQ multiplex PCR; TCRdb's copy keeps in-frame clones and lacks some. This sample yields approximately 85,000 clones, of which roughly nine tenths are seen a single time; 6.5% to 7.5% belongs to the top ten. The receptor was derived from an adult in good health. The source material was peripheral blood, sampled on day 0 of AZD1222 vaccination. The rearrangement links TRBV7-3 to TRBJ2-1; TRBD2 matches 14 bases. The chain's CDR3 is CASSSGTSGGVSEQFF. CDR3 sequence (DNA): TGTGCCAGCAGCTCGGGGACTAGCGGGGGTGTAAGTGAGCAGTTCTTC.